Following are 18 T cell receptor beta chains from one sample sequenced in a study of blood T cell repertoires in COVID-19. Measured with immunoSEQ multiplex PCR; TCRdb has only the in-frame clones, and not every one. The sample shows about 390,000 clones, about 86% of them seen only once. Sequences were obtained from PBMCs or T cells enriched from blood (not recorded which). These receptors were taken from a woman in her forties or fifties who had recovered from COVID-19.

This chain links TRBV9 with TRBJ2-3; 10 positions match TRBD2. The germline CDR1 and CDR2 sequences are SGDLS and YYNGEE. Trimming took 3 bases from V and 5 from J; bases not matched to a gene: 9. The length of the CDR3 is 16 residues. This CDR3 is CASSEEAGGFRDTQYF. DNA of the CDR3: TGTGCCAGCAGCGAGGAAGCGGGGGGGTTTAGAGATACGCAGTATTTT.

The genes are TRBV11-2 and TRBJ2-7; 8 nucleotides match TRBD1. This CDR3 contains 15 residues. Germline V gives CDR1 SGHAT, CDR2 FQNNGV. With 6 bases clipped from V and 6 bases from J, the junction kept 13 bases outside the gene matches. The CDR3 DNA sequence: TGTGCCAGCAGTTCGTACCGGGACAGGTTCGGCGAGCAGTACTTC. It yields the protein CASSSYRDRFGEQYF.

J is TRBJ1-1 and V is TRBV19; D is unclear. CDR3 length equals 13 residues. V was cut by 7 bases and J by 2 bases, with 11 bases left in between. Germline CDR1 LNHDA, CDR2 SQIVND (reference sequence). CDR3 DNA: TGTGCCAGTACGAGTCAGGTCAACACTGAAGCTTTCTTT. Translation gives CASTSQVNTEAFF.

A note on this clone: Other DNA sequences from this sample encode an identical CDR3 as well. The chain joins TRBV5-1 to TRBJ1-5; 7 bases fit TRBD1. The CDR3 totals 15 residues. Per germline, CDR1 SGHRS and CDR2 YFSETQ. V gave up 4 bases and J gave up 4 bases; unmatched junction bases: 8. DNA for the CDR3: TGCGCCAGCAGCCTGACAGGGTCCCCGAATCAGCCCCAGCATTTT. Translation gives CASSLTGSPNQPQHF.

The V call is TRBV29-1, the J call TRBJ1-1; 7 bases agree with TRBD1. The V gene's germline CDR1 is SQVTM and CDR2 ANQGSEA. V was pared by 1 base and J by 5 bases, with 13 bases of the junction left unmatched. This CDR3 region has 16 residues. This CDR3 reads CSVEGRDSIWATEAFF. The CDR3 DNA reads TGCAGCGTTGAAGGCCGGGACAGTATTTGGGCGACTGAAGCTTTCTTT.

V is TRBV19 and J is TRBJ1-5; 8 nucleotides agree with TRBD1. V trimming: 4 bases; J trimming: 0 bases; junction bases outside the gene matches: 11. CDR3 length: 18 residues. Germline V lookup: CDR1 LNHDA, CDR2 SQIVND (reference sequence). CDR3 region: CASSRFGTGRYSNQPQHF. In DNA form, the CDR3 reads TGTGCCAGTAGTAGGTTCGGGACAGGAAGATATAGCAATCAGCCCCAGCATTTT.

Notes on this clone: This specimen includes other DNA sequences encoding the same CDR3. The genes are TRBV2 and TRBJ2-7; 7 bases agree with TRBD1. The germline V gene encodes CDR1 SNHLY and CDR2 FYNNEI. This CDR3 is built from 14 residues. Trimming removed 5 bases from V and 1 base from J; junction bases left unmatched: 5. The CDR3 sequence: CASSRQGSSYEQYF. The CDR3 region has the DNA TGTGCCAGCAGTCGACAGGGTAGTTCCTACGAGCAGTACTTC.

The chain joins TRBV30 to TRBJ1-2; a possible D gene is TRBD1 (5 bases). Germline-derived CDR1 and CDR2 are GTSNPN and SVGIG (reference sequence). V lost 3 bases, J lost 7 bases, and 15 bases lay in between. The CDR3 extends over 13 amino acids. CDR3 DNA: TGTGCCTGGAGGGAAAGGGGTGGTTCTGGCTACACCTTC. It specifies CAWRERGGSGYTF. The full variable domain, its missing parts supplied by reference TRBV30 and TRBJ1-2, is SQTIHQWPATLVQPVGSPLSLECTVEGTSNPNLYWYRQAAGRGLQLLFYSVGIGQISSEVPQNLSASRPQDRQFILSSKKLLLSDSGFYLCAWRERGGSGYTFGSGTRLTVV.

This clone has more than one count but fewer than ten. The CDR3, as DNA: TGCGCCAGCAGCTTGGCGACAGTCACCGGGGAGCTGTTTTTT. It specifies CASSLATVTGELFF. This chain joins TRBV5-1 and TRBJ2-2; the D gene is possibly TRBD1 (5 bases). This CDR3 comprises 14 residues. V lost 0 bases and J 4 bases, leaving 7 bases between the germline ends. Germline values: CDR1 SGHRS, CDR2 YFSETQ.

This clone came up once. The gene calls are TRBV28 and TRBJ1-5, with D tentatively TRBD1 (6 bases). Germline CDR1 is MDHEN and CDR2 is SYDVKM. V was trimmed by 6 bases and J by 6 bases, leaving 21 bases between them. This CDR3 region has 16 residues. CDR3 loop: CASRPGTGILRQPQHF. As DNA, the CDR3 is TGTGCCAGCAGACCCGGTACAGGGATTCTCCGTCAGCCCCAGCATTTT.

The V call is TRBV7-2, the J call TRBJ1-1; 7 bases line up with TRBD1. This CDR3 region has 14 residues. Germline CDR1 reads SGHTA; CDR2 reads FQGNSA. J lost 7 bases, V lost 6 bases, and 11 bases had no gene match. The CDR3 nucleotides read TGTGCCAGCAGGACCACAGGGGTGACTTATGAAGCTTTCTTT. Protein product: CASRTTGVTYEAFF.

The count of this clone is one. This chain joins TRBV3-1 (or the pseudogene TRBV3-2) and TRBJ2-2; 7 nucleotides line up with TRBD2. From germline, CDR1 is LGHDT and CDR2 YNNKEL (reference sequence). V lost 4 bases to trimming and J lost 8 bases; unmatched junction nucleotides: 16. The CDR3 contains 17 residues. Here the CDR3 DNA reads TGTGCCAGCAGCCCCAGTTCGACGACTAGCACGAGGGGGGAGCTGTTTTTT. It specifies CASSPSSTTSTRGELFF.

The chain carries TRBV6-6 and TRBJ1-2; tentative D call: TRBD1 (6 bases). The CDR3 consists of 11 residues. The V end was cut by 5 bases, the J end by 7 bases, with 8 bases between. Germline lookup yields CDR1 MNHNY and CDR2 SVGAGI (reference sequence). CDR3 in DNA: TGTGCCAGCAGTCCAGGGGCTGGCTACACCTTC. Its translation: CASSPGAGYTF.

The V and J genes are TRBV3-1 (or the pseudogene TRBV3-2) and TRBJ1-2; D is unclear. CDR1 and CDR2 (germline): LGHDT, YNNKEL (reference sequence). The CDR3 has 14 residues. V was pared by 2 bases and J by 8 bases, with 15 bases between. The CDR3 is CASSQSRGPWGYTF. CDR3 DNA sequence: TGTGCCAGCAGCCAATCGAGAGGGCCATGGGGCTACACCTTC.

The genes are TRBV30 and TRBJ1-2, with D possibly matching TRBD1 (5 bases). Germline values: CDR1 GTSNPN, CDR2 SVGIG (reference sequence). The CDR3 is 12 residues long. The ends were cut back, 5 bases at V and 8 bases at J, with 15 bases in the middle. CDR3 in amino acids: CAWPRGDGGYTF. CDR3 coding DNA: TGTGCCTGGCCTCGGGGGGACGGGGGCTACACCTTC.

The table lists this clone with a count of one. The chain carries TRBV5-1 and TRBJ2-3; D may be TRBD2 (7 bases). Germline V gene data show CDR1 as SGHRS and CDR2 as YFSETQ. The length of the CDR3 is 16 residues. Trimming removed 7 bases from V and 1 base from J, with 19 bases in between. The CDR3 sequence is CASHTGPGGGTDTQYF. As DNA, the CDR3 is TGCGCCAGCCACACGGGCCCGGGGGGCGGCACAGATACGCAGTATTTT.

V and J are TRBV2 and TRBJ1-2; D ambiguous. Germline lookup yields CDR1 SNHLY and CDR2 FYNNEI. Trimming took off 0 bases at V and 8 bases at J, with 7 bases between the two ends. The CDR3 runs 12 residues. The CDR3 protein is CASSEARRGYTF. The CDR3 coding sequence is TGTGCCAGCAGTGAAGCGCGCAGGGGCTACACCTTC.

This clone occurred once. The chain uses TRBV19 and TRBJ2-3; 8 bases are shared with TRBD1. This CDR3 is 15 amino acids long. The germline CDR1 and CDR2 sequences are LNHDA and SQIVND (reference sequence). V was pared by 6 bases and J by 10 bases, with 15 bases of the junction left unmatched. In nucleotides, the CDR3 is TGTGCCAGTAGAACAGGGGGACCGCTTGCAGTGGCGCAGTATTTT. Protein sequence: CASRTGGPLAVAQYF.